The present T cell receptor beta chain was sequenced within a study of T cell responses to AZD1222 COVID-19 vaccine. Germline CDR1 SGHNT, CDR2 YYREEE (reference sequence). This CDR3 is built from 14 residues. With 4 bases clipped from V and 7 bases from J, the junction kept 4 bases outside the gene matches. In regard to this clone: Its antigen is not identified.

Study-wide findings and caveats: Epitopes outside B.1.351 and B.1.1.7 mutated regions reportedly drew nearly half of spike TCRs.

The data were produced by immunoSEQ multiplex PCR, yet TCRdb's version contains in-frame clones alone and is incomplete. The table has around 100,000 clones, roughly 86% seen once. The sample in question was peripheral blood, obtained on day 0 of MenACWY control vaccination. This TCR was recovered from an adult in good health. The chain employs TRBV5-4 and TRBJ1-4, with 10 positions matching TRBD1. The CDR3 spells CASSMGQGIEKLFF. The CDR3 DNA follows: TGTGCCAGCAGCATGGGACAGGGGATTGAAAAACTGTTTTTT.